These T cell receptor beta chains were read from a single sample in a study of blood T cell repertoires in COVID-19. Repertoires were generated with immunoSEQ multiplex PCR, while TCRdb's copy carries only in-frame clones and drops some. The table records 150,000 or so clones, 86% of them present only once. The sequenced material came from peripheral blood. These receptors came from a woman aged 70-85 years with acute or convalescent COVID-19. Both conserved end residues are part of each CDR3. The order of the fields is D gene, clone size, V gene, J gene, CDR3 protein, CDR3 DNA. D genes are given only for firm matches. A clone size is listed for some rows: how often the clone was seen (once, few, many), or a class if it is expanded.

>TRBD1|-|TRBV27|TRBJ1-3
CASGKCRTGLGNTIYF
TGTGCCAGCGGAAAATGCCGGACAGGGCTTGGAAACACCATATATTTT
>-|-|TRBV7-9|TRBJ1-3
CASSLGGTSSGNTIYF
TGTGCCAGCAGCTTGGGGGGTACAAGCTCTGGAAACACCATATATTTT
>-|-|TRBV24-1|TRBJ1-2
CATSDASRDYGYTF
TGTGCCACCAGTGATGCATCGAGGGACTATGGCTACACCTTC
>-|-|TRBV7-2|TRBJ2-1
CASSPWTGSTNEQFF
TGTGCCAGCAGCCCATGGACGGGGAGCACCAATGAGCAGTTCTTC
>-|-|TRBV19|TRBJ2-1
CASRTRLSSYNEQFF
TGTGCCAGTCGGACCAGACTAAGCTCCTACAATGAGCAGTTCTTC
>TRBD2|few|TRBV14|TRBJ2-1
CASSLQREGAEQFF
TGTGCCAGCAGCCTTCAGCGGGAGGGAGCTGAGCAGTTCTTC
>TRBD1|-|TRBV6-2/TRBV6-3|TRBJ2-5
CASSYRGGQVKETQYF
TGTGCCAGCAGTTACAGAGGGGGACAGGTGAAAGAGACCCAGTACTTC
>-|-|TRBV21-1|TRBJ1-1
CASTLGQGYTEAFF
TGTGCCAGCACCCTCGGACAGGGGTACACTGAAGCTTTCTTT
>-|-|TRBV6-5|TRBJ2-1
CASSGGGSYNEQFF
TGTGCCAGCAGCGGGGGAGGCTCCTACAATGAGCAGTTCTTC
>TRBD2|-|TRBV5-6|TRBJ2-5
CASSPRTSGGVLRETQYF
TGTGCCAGCAGCCCCCGGACTAGCGGGGGGGTGTTACGGGAGACCCAGTACTTC
>-|-|TRBV4-1|TRBJ1-1
CASSQGEIGDTEAFF
TGCGCCAGCAGCCAAGGCGAAATCGGGGACACTGAAGCTTTCTTT
>-|-|TRBV10-3|TRBJ1-1
CAISESNQQQMNTEAFF
TGTGCCATCAGTGAGTCGAACCAACAGCAAATGAACACTGAAGCTTTCTTT
>-|-|TRBV5-1|TRBJ2-2
CASSQSANRVANTGELFF
TGCGCCAGCAGCCAAAGTGCAAACAGGGTAGCGAACACCGGGGAGCTGTTTTTT
>TRBD2|-|TRBV9|TRBJ2-5
CASTVSGGILETQYF
TGTGCCAGCACTGTAAGCGGGGGGATCTTGGAGACCCAGTACTTC
>-|-|TRBV23-1|TRBJ1-1
CASSQSTGWGTEAFF
TGCGCCAGCAGTCAATCGACGGGGTGGGGCACTGAAGCTTTCTTT
>-|-|TRBV12-3/TRBV12-4|TRBJ2-1
CASSLERNKQFF
TGTGCCAGCAGTTTAGAGCGGAACAAGCAGTTCTTC
>TRBD2|-|TRBV28|TRBJ2-7
CASSFLLAATTYEQYF
TGTGCCAGCAGTTTCCTCCTAGCGGCGACGACCTACGAGCAGTACTTC
>-|-|TRBV2|TRBJ2-3
CASSARLGSTDTQYF
TGTGCCAGCAGTGCTAGACTAGGGAGCACAGATACGCAGTATTTT
>TRBD2|-|TRBV6-5|TRBJ2-2
CASSPLAGGTGELFF
TGTGCCAGCAGTCCTCTAGCGGGGGGAACCGGGGAGCTGTTTTTT
>TRBD1|-|TRBV7-9|TRBJ1-5
CASSTGQGGNQPQHF
TGTGCCAGCAGCACGGGACAGGGTGGCAATCAGCCCCAGCATTTT
>TRBD2|-|TRBV9|TRBJ2-1
CASSVAGEGYNEQFF
TGTGCCAGCAGCGTGGCGGGAGAGGGGTACAATGAGCAGTTCTTC
>TRBD1|-|TRBV6-5|TRBJ1-3
CATAPGQGRNTIYF
TGTGCCACTGCGCCCGGACAGGGGCGAAACACCATATATTTT
>-|-|TRBV7-9|TRBJ1-2
CASSLVWAGGYRLNYGYTF
TGTGCCAGCAGCTTAGTATGGGCCGGTGGATACAGACTAAACTATGGCTACACCTTC
>-|-|TRBV7-2|TRBJ1-4
CASSLRGTNEKLFF
TGTGCCAGCAGCTTACGGGGGACTAATGAAAAACTGTTTTTT
>-|-|TRBV5-1|TRBJ1-5
CASSIQPGDQPQHF
TGCGCCAGCAGCATTCAACCCGGGGATCAGCCCCAGCATTTT
>-|-|TRBV4-1|TRBJ1-1
CASSQKQGLVTEAFF
TGCGCCAGCAGCCAAAAACAGGGTTTGGTCACTGAAGCTTTCTTT
>-|-|TRBV6-5|TRBJ1-5
CASSPSLANQPQHF
TGTGCCAGCAGTCCATCCCTAGCTAATCAGCCCCAGCATTTT
>-|-|TRBV19|TRBJ1-5
CASSMVWAGPAYSNQPQHF
TGTGCCAGTAGTATGGTATGGGCAGGGCCGGCATATAGCAATCAGCCCCAGCATTTT
>TRBD2|-|TRBV30|TRBJ2-3
CAWSSGVWTDTQYF
TGTGCCTGGTCTAGCGGGGTTTGGACAGATACGCAGTATTTT
>TRBD1|-|TRBV6-5|TRBJ1-4
CASRDSTTNEKLFF
TGTGCCAGTAGGGACAGCACAACTAATGAAAAACTGTTTTTT
>-|-|TRBV18|TRBJ1-5
CASSPPTGDRNQPQHF
TGTGCCAGCTCACCACCGACAGGTGATAGGAATCAGCCCCAGCATTTT
>-|-|TRBV28|TRBJ1-6
CASSLLGQGNSPLHF
TGTGCCAGCAGTTTATTAGGCCAGGGGAATTCACCCCTCCACTTT
>-|-|TRBV4-2|TRBJ1-2
CASSQDNGRGGYTF
TGTGCCAGCAGCCAAGATAATGGCCGAGGGGGCTACACCTTC
>TRBD1|-|TRBV5-1|TRBJ1-4
CASSLGDRANEKLFF
TGCGCCAGCAGCTTGGGGGACAGGGCTAATGAAAAACTGTTTTTT
>-|-|TRBV4-3|TRBJ2-1
CASSQDATGRAREQFF
TGCGCCAGCAGCCAAGATGCGACAGGCCGGGCCCGCGAGCAGTTCTTC
>-|-|TRBV5-1|TRBJ2-5
CASSFRRAGETQYF
TGCGCCAGCAGCTTTCGAAGGGCAGGGGAGACCCAGTACTTC
>TRBD1|-|TRBV28|TRBJ1-1
CASSLEGTRGLFDTEAFF
TGTGCCAGCAGTTTAGAGGGGACCAGGGGGCTGTTTGACACTGAAGCTTTCTTT
>-|-|TRBV6-5|TRBJ1-1
CASSYSHWTDEAFF
TGTGCCAGCAGTTACTCACATTGGACAGATGAAGCTTTCTTT
>-|-|TRBV28|TRBJ1-4
CASSLMPGSTNEKLFF
TGTGCCAGCAGTTTAATGCCAGGGTCTACTAATGAAAAACTGTTTTTT
>-|-|TRBV4-3|TRBJ1-1
CASSQDGGTEAFF
TGCGCCAGCAGCCAAGATGGAGGGACTGAAGCTTTCTTT
>TRBD1|-|TRBV7-2|TRBJ1-4
CASSSYLGTAEKLFF
TGTGCCAGCAGCTCTTACCTCGGGACAGCCGAAAAACTGTTTTTT
>TRBD2|-|TRBV6-6|TRBJ2-3
CASSPGLAGGPGWDTQYF
TGTGCCAGCAGTCCGGGACTAGCGGGGGGGCCAGGGTGGGATACGCAGTATTTT